This is a list of T cell receptor beta chains from one sample in a study of regulatory T cells in long-lasting Graves disease. TCRdb reprocessed the multiplex PCR reads with MiXCR, giving one entry per CDR3 protein. The sample includes fewer than 450,000 distinct CDR3 sequences, 15% of them seen just once. These data were also reused for a study on T cells in Graves' hyperthyroidism and ophthalmopathy.

The source was peripheral blood mononuclear cells (PBMCs), collected at new diagnosis, from a patient treated with antithyroid drugs. The receptors originated from a woman in her thirties or forties with Graves disease. Each CDR3 is given with its conserved first and last residue. The D gene is left open where the match is weak. Size is omitted from some rows. Given values are once, few, many or a class for expanded clones.

clone size,CDR3 length,D gene,V gene,J gene,CDR3 DNA,CDR3 protein
many,14,-,TRBV12-3/TRBV12-4,TRBJ1-2,TGTGCCAGCAGTTTAGGGGGAGGGAACTATGGCTACACCTTC,CASSLGGGNYGYTF
many,17,TRBD2,TRBV28,TRBJ2-1,TGTGCCCTCGGGGGGGGAGTGACTAGCGGGAGGTCGGGTGAGCAGTTCTTC,CALGGGVTSGRSGEQFF
-,16,-,TRBV30,TRBJ2-3,TGTGCCTGGAGTGGGGCCCCCCGGGGGTCGGGACGTACGCAGTATTTT,CAWSGAPRGSGRTQYF
many,12,-,TRBV12-3/TRBV12-4,TRBJ1-4,TGTGCCAGCAGTCCAGGTATCGAAAAACTGTTTTTT,CASSPGIEKLFF
many,15,-,TRBV30,TRBJ1-4,TGTGCCTGGAGACAGCCGGGACTTCGAAATGAAAAACTGTTTTTT,CAWRQPGLRNEKLFF
many,15,TRBD1,TRBV28,TRBJ2-7,TGTGCCAGCAGTTCCCCGGACAGGGTCTCCTACGAGCAGTACTTC,CASSSPDRVSYEQYF
-,14,-,TRBV29-1,TRBJ2-1,TGCAGCGTTGAACAATGGACTGAGTACAATGAGCAGTTCTTC,CSVEQWTEYNEQFF
few,16,TRBD2,TRBV29-1,TRBJ2-3,TGCAGCGGGACCGGGACTAGCGGGAGGGCCATAGATACGCAGTATTTT,CSGTGTSGRAIDTQYF
many,14,TRBD1,TRBV7-9,TRBJ2-7,TGTGCCAGCAGCTACCGCTCAGGGGGCTACGAGCAGTACTTC,CASSYRSGGYEQYF
many,14,TRBD1,TRBV28,TRBJ2-7,TGTGCCAGCAGTAGGACAGGGGTACTCTACGAGCAGTACTTC,CASSRTGVLYEQYF
many,15,-,TRBV2,TRBJ1-5,TGTGCCAGCAGTGACAGGGGTTTTGGCAATCAGCCCCAACATTTT,CASSDRGFGNQPQHF
many,15,TRBD2,TRBV18,TRBJ2-1,TGTGCCAGCTCAGAACTAGCGGGAGGGCACAATGAGCAGTTCTTC,CASSELAGGHNEQFF
many,13,-,TRBV9,TRBJ2-7,TGTGCCAGCAGCGTGACTGCCCCGGGCGAGCAGTACTTC,CASSVTAPGEQYF
-,14,-,TRBV28,TRBJ2-5,TGTGCCAGCAGTTCGGACAGCCGACCAGAGACCCAGTACTTC,CASSSDSRPETQYF
many,15,-,TRBV3-1,TRBJ2-5,TGTGCCAGCAGCCAAGTGAGTAAGGGCGATGAGACCCAGTACTTC,CASSQVSKGDETQYF
many,14,TRBD2,TRBV20-1,TRBJ2-3,TGCAGTGCTAGACTAGCGGCGACCACAGATACGCAGTATTTT,CSARLAATTDTQYF
many,14,TRBD2,TRBV12-3/TRBV12-4,TRBJ2-7,TGTGCCAGCAGGCCCGGGAGGAGAGACTACGAGCAGTACTTC,CASRPGRRDYEQYF
few,16,-,TRBV5-1,TRBJ1-2,TGCGCCAGCAGCAACAATTGGGACGAGACTAACTATGGCTACACCTTC,CASSNNWDETNYGYTF
few,14,-,TRBV5-6,TRBJ1-1,TGTGCCAGCAGCTTCGGGTCAGTATCTCCTGAAGCTTTCTTT,CASSFGSVSPEAFF
-,17,-,TRBV9,TRBJ2-2,TGTGCCAGCAGCCCACACCCGGCATGGGGGTCCACCGGGGAGCTGTTTTTT,CASSPHPAWGSTGELFF
many,11,-,TRBV12-3/TRBV12-4,TRBJ1-2,TGTGCCAGCACCAGGACGGATGGCTACACCTTC,CASTRTDGYTF
few,16,-,TRBV7-2,TRBJ1-1,TGTGCCAGCAGCTTTTTCAGGCGGAGTATGAACACTGAAGCTTTCTTT,CASSFFRRSMNTEAFF
many,11,-,TRBV6-1,TRBJ2-1,TGTGCCAGCAGGCGTTACAATGAGCAGTTCTTC,CASRRYNEQFF
few,18,-,TRBV7-9,TRBJ2-6,TGTGCCAGCAGCACTTGGAGTGGTGGGCGCTCTGGGGCCAACGTCCTGACTTTC,CASSTWSGGRSGANVLTF
many,13,-,TRBV7-2,TRBJ2-5,TGTGCCAGCAGCCTACATAACCAAGAGACCCAGTACTTC,CASSLHNQETQYF
few,15,TRBD2,TRBV9,TRBJ2-3,TGTGCCAGCAGCGTAGTGGAGCTGGGAGGGAGCGAGCAGTATTTT,CASSVVELGGSEQYF
few,13,-,TRBV11-1,TRBJ2-1,TGTGCCAGCAGCTCAGTCGGGTACAATGAGCGGTTCTTC,CASSSVGYNERFF
many,13,-,TRBV5-1,TRBJ1-1,TGCGCCAGCACAATGGGGCTAGGCACTGAAGCTTTCTTT,CASTMGLGTEAFF
-,13,TRBD1,TRBV7-9,TRBJ1-2,TGTGCCAGCAGGCCATCGACAGGGGACCTCTACACCTTC,CASRPSTGDLYTF
-,10,-,TRBV30,TRBJ1-1,TGTGCCTGGAGGGACACTGAAGCTTTCTTT,CAWRDTEAFF
-,19,-,TRBV5-1,TRBJ2-7,TGCGCCAGCAGCTTGGTCAGGGGATCACCCCTATCACGGTCGCACGAGCAGTACTTC,CASSLVRGSPLSRSHEQYF
many,14,-,TRBV6-1,TRBJ2-7,TGTGCCAGCACCAGGCGAGGGGAGTACTACGAGCAGTACTTC,CASTRRGEYYEQYF
many,17,TRBD2,TRBV12-3/TRBV12-4,TRBJ2-3,TGTGCCAGCAGTTTAGATGGGAGCGGGAGGGCCGGCGGTACGCAGTATTTT,CASSLDGSGRAGGTQYF
-,14,-,TRBV19,TRBJ1-5,TGTGCCAGTAGACTCCGGCGGGGGTATCAGCCCCAGCATTTT,CASRLRRGYQPQHF
few,15,-,TRBV4-3,TRBJ2-3,TGCGCCAGCAGCCACAGGGGTACTAGCACAGATACGCAGTATTTT,CASSHRGTSTDTQYF
many,17,TRBD1,TRBV5-1,TRBJ2-1,TGCGCCAGCAGCTCCCCGGGACAGGGGTCCTCCTACAATGAGCAGTTCTTC,CASSSPGQGSSYNEQFF